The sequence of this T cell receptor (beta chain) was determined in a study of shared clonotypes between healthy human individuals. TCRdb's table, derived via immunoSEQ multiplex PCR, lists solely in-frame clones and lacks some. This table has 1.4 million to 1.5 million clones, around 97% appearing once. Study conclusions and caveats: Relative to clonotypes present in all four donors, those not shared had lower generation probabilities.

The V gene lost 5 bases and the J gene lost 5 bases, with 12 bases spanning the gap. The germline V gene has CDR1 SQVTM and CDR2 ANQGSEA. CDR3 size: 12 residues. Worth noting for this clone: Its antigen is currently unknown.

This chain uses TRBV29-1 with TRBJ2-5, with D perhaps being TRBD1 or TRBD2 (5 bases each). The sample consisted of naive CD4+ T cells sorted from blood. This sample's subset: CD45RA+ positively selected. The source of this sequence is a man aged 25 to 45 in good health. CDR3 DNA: TGCAGCGTTTTAGCAGGGACGGAGACCCAGTACTTC. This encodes CSVLAGTETQYF.